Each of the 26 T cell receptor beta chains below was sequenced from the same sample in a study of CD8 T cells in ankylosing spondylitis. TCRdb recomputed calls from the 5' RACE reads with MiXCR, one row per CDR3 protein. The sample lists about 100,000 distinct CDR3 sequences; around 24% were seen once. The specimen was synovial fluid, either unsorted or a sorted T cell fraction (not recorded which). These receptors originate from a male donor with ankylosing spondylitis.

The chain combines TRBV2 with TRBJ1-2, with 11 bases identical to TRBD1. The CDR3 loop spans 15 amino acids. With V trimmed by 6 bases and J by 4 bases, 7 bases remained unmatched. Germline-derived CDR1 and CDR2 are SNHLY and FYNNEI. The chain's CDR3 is CASSFKGTGGYGYTF. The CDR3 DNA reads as TGTGCCAGCAGCTTCAAAGGGACAGGGGGCTATGGCTACACCTTC. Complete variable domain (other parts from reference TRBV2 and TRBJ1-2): EPEVTQTPSHQVTQMGQEVILRCVPISNHLYFYWYRQILGQKVEFLVSFYNNEISEKSEIFDDQFSVERPDGSNFTLKIRSTKLEDSAMYFCASSFKGTGGYGYTFGSGTRLTVV.

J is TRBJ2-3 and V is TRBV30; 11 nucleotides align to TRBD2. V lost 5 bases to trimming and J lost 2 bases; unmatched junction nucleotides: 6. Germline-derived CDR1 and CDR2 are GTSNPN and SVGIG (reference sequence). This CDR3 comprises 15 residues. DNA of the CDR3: TGTGCCTGGGAAAGACTAGCGGGGATCACAGATACGCAGTATTTT. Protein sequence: CAWERLAGITDTQYF. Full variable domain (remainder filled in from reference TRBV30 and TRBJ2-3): SQTIHQWPATLVQPVGSPLSLECTVEGTSNPNLYWYRQAAGRGLQLLFYSVGIGQISSEVPQNLSASRPQDRQFILSSKKLLLSDSGFYLCAWERLAGITDTQYFGPGTRLTVL.

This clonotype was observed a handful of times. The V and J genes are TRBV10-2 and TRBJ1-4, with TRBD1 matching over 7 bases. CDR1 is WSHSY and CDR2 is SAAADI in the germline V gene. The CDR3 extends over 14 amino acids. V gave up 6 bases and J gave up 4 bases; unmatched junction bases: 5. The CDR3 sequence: CASRGTAGNEKLFF. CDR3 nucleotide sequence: TGCGCCAGCAGGGGGACAGCGGGTAATGAAAAACTGTTTTTT.

The CDR3 nucleotides are TGTGCCACCAGCATGGGGGCTTGGGGGACGGAACTGTTTTTT. The encoded protein is CATSMGAWGTELFF. J is TRBJ1-4 and V is TRBV15; D perhaps matches TRBD1 (6 bases). The CDR3 loop spans 14 amino acids. Trimming removed 4 bases at V and 12 bases at J, with 18 bases between. Germline V gene lookup returns CDR1 LNHNV and CDR2 YYDKDF (reference sequence).

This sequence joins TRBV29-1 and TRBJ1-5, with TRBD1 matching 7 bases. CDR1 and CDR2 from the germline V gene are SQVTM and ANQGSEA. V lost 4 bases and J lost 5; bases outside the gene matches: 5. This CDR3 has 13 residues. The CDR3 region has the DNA TGCAGCGTTGCCGGACAGGCTGATCAGCCCCAGCATTTT. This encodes CSVAGQADQPQHF.

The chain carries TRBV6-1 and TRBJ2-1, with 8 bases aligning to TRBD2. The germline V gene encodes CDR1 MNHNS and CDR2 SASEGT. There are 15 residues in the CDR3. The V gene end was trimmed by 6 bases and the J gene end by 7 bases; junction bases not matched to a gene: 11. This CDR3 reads CASRDYGGRSNEQFF. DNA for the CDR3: TGTGCCAGCAGGGATTACGGCGGGAGGTCAAATGAGCAGTTCTTC.

Here the CDR3 reads CASSGTATYGYTF. CDR3 bases: TGCGCCAGCAGCGGGACAGCTACCTATGGCTACACCTTC. V gene TRBV5-1 combines with J gene TRBJ1-2; 7 nucleotides agree with TRBD1. The germline V gene encodes CDR1 SGHRS and CDR2 YFSETQ. The CDR3 consists of 13 residues. V lost 4 bases, J lost 4 bases, and 4 bases stayed unmatched. The full variable domain, completed using reference TRBV5-1 and TRBJ1-2, is KAGVTQTPRYLIKTRGQQVTLSCSPISGHRSVSWYQQTPGQGLQFLFEYFSETQRNKGNFPGRFSGRQFSNSRSEMNVSTLELGDSALYLCASSGTATYGYTFGSGTRLTVV.

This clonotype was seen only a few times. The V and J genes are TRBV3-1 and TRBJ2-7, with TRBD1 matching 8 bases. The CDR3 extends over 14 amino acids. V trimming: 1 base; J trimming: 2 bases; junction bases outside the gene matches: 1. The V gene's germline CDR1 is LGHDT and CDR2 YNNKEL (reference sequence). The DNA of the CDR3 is TGTGCCAGCAGCCAAGGGACAGGGACCTACGAGCAGTACTTC. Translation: CASSQGTGTYEQYF.

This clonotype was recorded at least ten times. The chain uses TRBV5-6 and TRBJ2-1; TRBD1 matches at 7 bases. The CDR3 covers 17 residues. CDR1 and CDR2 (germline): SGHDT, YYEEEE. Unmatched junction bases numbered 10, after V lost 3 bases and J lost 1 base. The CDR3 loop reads CASSSPRRQGSYNEQFF. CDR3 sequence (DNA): TGTGCCAGCAGCTCACCGAGGAGACAGGGATCCTACAATGAGCAGTTCTTC.

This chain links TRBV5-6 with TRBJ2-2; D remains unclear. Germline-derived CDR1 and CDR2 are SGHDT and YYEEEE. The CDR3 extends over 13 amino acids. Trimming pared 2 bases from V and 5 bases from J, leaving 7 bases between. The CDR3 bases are TGTGCCAGCAGCTTTAGGGATACCGGGGAGCTGTTTTTT. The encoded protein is CASSFRDTGELFF. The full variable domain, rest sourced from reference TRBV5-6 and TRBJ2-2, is DAGVTQSPTHLIKTRGQQVTLRCSPKSGHDTVSWYQQALGQGPQFIFQYYEEEERQRGNFPDRFSGHQFPNYSSELNVNALLLGDSALYLCASSFRDTGELFFGEGSRLTVL.

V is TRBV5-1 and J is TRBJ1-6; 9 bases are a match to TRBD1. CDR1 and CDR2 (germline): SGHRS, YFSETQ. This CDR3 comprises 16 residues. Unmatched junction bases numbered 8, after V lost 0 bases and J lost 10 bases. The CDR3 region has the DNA TGCGCCAGCAGCTTGGTCCCTACAGGGGGCGGATCACCCCTCCACTTT. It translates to CASSLVPTGGGSPLHF. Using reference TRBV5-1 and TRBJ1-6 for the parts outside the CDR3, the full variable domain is KAGVTQTPRYLIKTRGQQVTLSCSPISGHRSVSWYQQTPGQGLQFLFEYFSETQRNKGNFPGRFSGRQFSNSRSEMNVSTLELGDSALYLCASSLVPTGGGSPLHFGNGTRLTVT.

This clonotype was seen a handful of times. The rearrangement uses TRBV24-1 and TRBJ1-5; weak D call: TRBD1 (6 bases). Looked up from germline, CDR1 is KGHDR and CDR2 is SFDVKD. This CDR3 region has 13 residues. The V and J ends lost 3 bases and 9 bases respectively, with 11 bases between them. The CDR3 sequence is CATSDTRGGPQHF. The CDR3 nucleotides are TGTGCCACCAGTGATACCCGAGGGGGGCCCCAGCATTTT.

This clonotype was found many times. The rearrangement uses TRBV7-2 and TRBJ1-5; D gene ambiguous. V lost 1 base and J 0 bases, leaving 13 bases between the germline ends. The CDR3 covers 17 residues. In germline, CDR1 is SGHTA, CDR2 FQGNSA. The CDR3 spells CASSLGGVGYSNQPQHF. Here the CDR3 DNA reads TGTGCCAGCAGCTTAGGAGGTGTGGGATATAGCAATCAGCCCCAGCATTTT.

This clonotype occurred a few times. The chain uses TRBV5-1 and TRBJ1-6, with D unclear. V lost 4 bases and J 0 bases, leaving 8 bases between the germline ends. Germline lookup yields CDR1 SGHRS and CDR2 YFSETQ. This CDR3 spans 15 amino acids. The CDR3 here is CASSPMSSYNSPLHF. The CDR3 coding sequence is TGCGCCAGCAGCCCAATGAGCTCCTATAATTCACCCCTCCACTTT.

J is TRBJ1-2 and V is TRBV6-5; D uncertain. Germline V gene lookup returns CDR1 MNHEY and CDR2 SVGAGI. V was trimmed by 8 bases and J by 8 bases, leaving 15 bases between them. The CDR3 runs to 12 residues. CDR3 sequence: CASAPPLGGYTF. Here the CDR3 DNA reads TGTGCCAGCGCCCCCCCCCTGGGAGGCTACACCTTC.

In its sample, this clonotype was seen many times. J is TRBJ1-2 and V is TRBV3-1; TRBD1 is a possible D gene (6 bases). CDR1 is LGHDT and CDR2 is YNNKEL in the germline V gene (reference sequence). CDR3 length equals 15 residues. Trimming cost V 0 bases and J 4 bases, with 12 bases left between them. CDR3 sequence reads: CASSQEPGAGYGYTF. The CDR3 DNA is TGTGCCAGCAGCCAAGAGCCAGGGGCTGGCTATGGCTACACCTTC.

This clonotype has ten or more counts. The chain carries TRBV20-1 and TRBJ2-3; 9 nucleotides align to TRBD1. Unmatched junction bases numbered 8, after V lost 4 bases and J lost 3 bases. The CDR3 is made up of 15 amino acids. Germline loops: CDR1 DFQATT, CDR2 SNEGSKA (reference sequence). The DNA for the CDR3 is TGCAGTGCTAAGGACAGGGGCTCTGGGACAGATACGCAGTATTTT. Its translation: CSAKDRGSGTDTQYF.

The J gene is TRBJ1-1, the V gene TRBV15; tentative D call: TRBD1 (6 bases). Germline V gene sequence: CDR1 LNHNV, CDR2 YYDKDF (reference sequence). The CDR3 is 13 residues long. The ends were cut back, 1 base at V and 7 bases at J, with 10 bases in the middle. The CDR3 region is CATSRVGGREAFF. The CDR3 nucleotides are TGTGCCACCAGCAGAGTTGGGGGGCGTGAAGCTTTCTTT.

CDR3 bases: TGTGCCAGCAGCCCCCGACGGTCTAGCACAGATACGCAGTATTTT. Residues: CASSPRRSSTDTQYF. The V and J genes are TRBV3-1 and TRBJ2-3; unclear D gene. Trimming removed 4 bases from V and 0 bases from J, with 11 bases in between. The CDR3 sequence is 15 residues long. Germline lookup yields CDR1 LGHDT and CDR2 YNNKEL (reference sequence).

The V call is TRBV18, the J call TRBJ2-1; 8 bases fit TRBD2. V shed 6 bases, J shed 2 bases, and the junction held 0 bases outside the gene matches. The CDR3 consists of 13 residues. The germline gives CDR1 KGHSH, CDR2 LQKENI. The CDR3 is CASSREAYNEQFF. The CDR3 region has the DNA TGTGCCAGCTCGCGGGAGGCCTACAATGAGCAGTTCTTC.

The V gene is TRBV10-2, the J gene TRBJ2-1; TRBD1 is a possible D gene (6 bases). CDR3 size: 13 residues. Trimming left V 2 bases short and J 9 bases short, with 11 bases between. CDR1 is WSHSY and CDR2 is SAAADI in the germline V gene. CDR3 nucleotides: TGCGCCAGCAGTGAGCCAGGGGAAGGTGAGCAGTTCTTC. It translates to CASSEPGEGEQFF.

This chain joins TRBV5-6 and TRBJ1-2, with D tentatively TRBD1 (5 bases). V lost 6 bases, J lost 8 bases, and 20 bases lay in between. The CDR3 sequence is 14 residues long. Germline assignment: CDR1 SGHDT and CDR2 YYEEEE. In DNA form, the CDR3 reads TGTGCCAGCACTAGGACAAATCTCTATGAAGGCTACACCTTC. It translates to CASTRTNLYEGYTF.

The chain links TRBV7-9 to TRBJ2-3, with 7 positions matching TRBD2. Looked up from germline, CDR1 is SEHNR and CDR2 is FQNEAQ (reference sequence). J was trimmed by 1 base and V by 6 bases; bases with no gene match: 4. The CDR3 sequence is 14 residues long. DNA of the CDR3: TGTGCCAGCAGGCCTCGGGAGGGCACAGATACGCAGTATTTT. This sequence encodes CASRPREGTDTQYF.

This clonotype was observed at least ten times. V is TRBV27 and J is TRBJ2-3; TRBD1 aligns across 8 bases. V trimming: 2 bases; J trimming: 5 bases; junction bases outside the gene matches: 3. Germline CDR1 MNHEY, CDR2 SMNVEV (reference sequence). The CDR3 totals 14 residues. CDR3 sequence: CASSLGQGRDTQYF. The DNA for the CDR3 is TGTGCCAGCAGTTTAGGACAGGGACGAGATACGCAGTATTTT.

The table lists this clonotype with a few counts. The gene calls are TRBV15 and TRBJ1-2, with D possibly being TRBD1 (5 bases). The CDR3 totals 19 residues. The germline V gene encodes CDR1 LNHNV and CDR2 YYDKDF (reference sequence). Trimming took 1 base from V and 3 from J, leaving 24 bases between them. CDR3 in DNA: TGTGCCACCAGCAGAGGTTTCAAGACCAGGGTTGGAGGGGACTATGGCTACACCTTC. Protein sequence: CATSRGFKTRVGGDYGYTF.

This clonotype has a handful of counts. The CDR3 loop reads CASSFRIQSNEQFF. The DNA of the CDR3 is TGTGCCAGCAGCTTTAGGATTCAATCCAATGAGCAGTTCTTC. The chain joins TRBV7-2 to TRBJ2-1; no clear D gene. The germline V gene has CDR1 SGHTA and CDR2 FQGNSA. V was shortened by 3 bases and J by 6 bases, with 12 bases between the two germline ends. The CDR3 runs 14 residues.